This record concerns one T cell receptor (beta chain) sequence. Original analysis: Quantification of nucleated cells was approximated via reference gene primer amplification. The protocol was immunoSEQ multiplex PCR, while the TCRdb copy is restricted to in-frame clones and leaves out a portion. V, J and clone size derive from that table, while D and trimming were established from the DNA sequence. Among about 39,000 clones listed, approximately 80% were seen once. This sample was taken from a study of blood T cell repertoires in COVID-19. Study details: PBMCs, B-cell-depleted T cells, or T cells were the source of the cDNA or gDNA that made up the material.

This CDR3 is 12 amino acids long. Germline-derived CDR1 and CDR2 are MNHEY and SMNVEV (reference sequence). Trimming left V 6 bases short and J 6 bases short, with 11 bases between. This rearrangement joins TRBV27 to TRBJ1-2; TRBD1 is a possible D gene (6 bases). This clonotype was sampled from a man between 65 and 80 years old with active or convalescent COVID-19. The sample was peripheral blood. The CDR3 loop is CASRSNRDGYTF. CDR3 nucleotide sequence: TGTGCCAGCAGATCAAACAGGGATGGCTACACCTTC.